This T cell receptor (beta chain) derives from a study of T cells in Graves' hyperthyroidism and ophthalmopathy. RNA transcripts gave rise to amplified TCR beta CDR3 regions. TCR CDR3 underwent first-round RT-PCR with the HTBI primer set. TCRdb passed the multiplex PCR reads through MiXCR, listing each CDR3 protein once. The table has around 600,000 distinct CDR3 sequences, roughly 46% seen once. This clonotype turned up a few times. This CDR3 contains 17 residues. Per the germline V gene, CDR1 is SGHNT and CDR2 is YYREEE (reference sequence). V dropped 0 bases and J dropped 2 bases, with 17 bases sitting between them.

J is TRBJ2-5 and V is TRBV5-4; D call uncertain. The source is an adult man with Graves' disease, either hyperthyroidism or ophthalmopathy (not recorded which). The sequenced sample was peripheral blood or thyroid tissue (not recorded which). The CDR3 spells CASSLAFGFLGQETQYF. For the CDR3, the DNA is TGTGCCAGCAGCTTGGCTTTCGGGTTTTTGGGTCAAGAGACCCAGTACTTC.